This passage covers 18 T cell receptor beta chains from one sample sequenced in a study of cytomegalovirus exposure and HLA in healthy donors. Profiled with immunoSEQ multiplex PCR; TCRdb holds only in-frame clones, not every one. This table has approximately 200,000 clones, about 86% appearing once. Sequencing used PBMCs. Every receptor here comes from a woman aged 18 to 35 in good health and CMV-seronegative.

This sequence joins TRBV5-6 and TRBJ1-2, with 8 nucleotides matching TRBD1. Germline V CDR1 and CDR2: SGHDT, YYEEEE. After removal of 4 bases from V and 3 bases from J, the junction contained 5 bases not matched to a gene. The CDR3 length is 14 residues. The CDR3 protein is CASSKDRGYYGYTF. The CDR3 DNA reads TGTGCCAGCAGCAAAGACAGGGGTTACTATGGCTACACCTTC.

This chain uses TRBV29-1 with TRBJ1-1; no definite D call. The CDR3 length is 12 residues. Trimming took 4 bases from V and 4 from J, leaving 10 bases between them. From germline, CDR1 is SQVTM and CDR2 ANQGSEA. CDR3 region: CSVVRGTTEAFF. The CDR3 nucleotides are TGCAGCGTTGTTCGGGGAACCACTGAAGCTTTCTTT.

This clone was seen only once. The gene calls are TRBV29-1 and TRBJ2-5; TRBD2 agrees at 13 bases. The CDR3 length is 16 residues. J was trimmed by 2 bases and V by 4 bases; bases with no gene match: 7. CDR1 and CDR2 (germline): SQVTM, ANQGSEA. The CDR3 nucleotides are TGCAGCGTTGCCGGGACTAGCGGGATCGCACAAGAGACCCAGTACTTC. The encoded protein is CSVAGTSGIAQETQYF.

The chain combines TRBV19 with TRBJ1-5; 9 nucleotides line up with TRBD1. In germline, CDR1 is LNHDA, CDR2 SQIVND (reference sequence). The CDR3 has 15 amino acids. V shed 3 bases, J shed 4 bases, and the junction held 4 bases outside the gene matches. The CDR3 DNA sequence: TGTGCCAGTAGTATCAACAGGGGGCCGAATCAGCCCCAGCATTTT. Its translation: CASSINRGPNQPQHF. Looking up the rest from reference TRBV19 and TRBJ1-5 gives the full variable domain: DGGITQSPKYLFRKEGQNVTLSCEQNLNHDAMYWYRQDPGQGLRLIYYSQIVNDFQKGDIAEGYSVSREKKESFPLTVTSAQKNPTAFYLCASSINRGPNQPQHFGDGTRLSIL.

The V call is TRBV9, the J call TRBJ2-3; D not resolved. Trimming removed 6 bases at V and 4 bases at J, with 15 bases between. This CDR3 has 14 residues. Germline V gene sequence: CDR1 SGDLS, CDR2 YYNGEE. The CDR3, as DNA: TGTGCCAGCACACCATGGCTTCGGGCAGATACGCAGTATTTT. This encodes CASTPWLRADTQYF.

This clone was seen a few times. This chain links TRBV27 with TRBJ1-2; the D gene is possibly TRBD1 (5 bases). CDR1 and CDR2 (germline): MNHEY, SMNVEV (reference sequence). This CDR3 has 15 residues. Trimming pared 6 bases from V and 2 bases from J, leaving 16 bases between. The CDR3 loop reads CASSPRSGGNYGYTF. CDR3 DNA: TGTGCCAGCAGCCCCCGGAGCGGGGGAAACTATGGCTACACCTTC.

The chain couples TRBV4-1 to TRBJ1-4; D perhaps matches TRBD1 (6 bases). The germline V and J ends were trimmed by 0 bases and 2 bases, with 16 bases remaining between them. CDR3 length: 18 amino acids. The germline CDR1 and CDR2 sequences are MGHRA and YSYEKL. The CDR3 protein is CASSQDHGRGPTNEKLFF. CDR3 nucleotides: TGCGCCAGCAGCCAAGATCATGGCAGGGGTCCGACTAATGAAAAACTGTTTTTT.

The chain links TRBV7-8 to TRBJ2-3; weak D call: TRBD1 (6 bases). Trimming stripped 2 bases from V and 2 bases from J, with 14 bases between. The CDR3 contains 16 residues. CDR1 SGHVS and CDR2 FQNEAQ come from the germline V gene. CDR3 bases: TGTGCCAGCAGCTTATGGGTGGCAGGGGTCACAGATACGCAGTATTTT. It encodes CASSLWVAGVTDTQYF.

The chain employs TRBV6-6 and TRBJ1-1; 11 bases are shared with TRBD1. The germline V gene has CDR1 MNHNY and CDR2 SVGAGI (reference sequence). The CDR3 spans 15 residues. Trimming removed 4 bases from V and 5 bases from J; junction bases left unmatched: 6. The CDR3 nucleotides read TGTGCCAGCAGTTCCGGACAGGGGGCCGGGACTGAAGCTTTCTTT. Its protein product is CASSSGQGAGTEAFF.

The V gene is TRBV18, the J gene TRBJ2-1, with a possible D match to TRBD1 (5 bases). The V end was cut by 0 bases, the J end by 8 bases, with 14 bases between. This CDR3 region has 15 residues. The V gene's germline CDR1 is KGHSH and CDR2 LQKENI. In nucleotides, the CDR3 is TGTGCCAGCTCACCACCGAATAGGGGCAGGGATGAGCAGTTCTTC. It yields the protein CASSPPNRGRDEQFF.

This clone showed up just once. This chain connects TRBV5-1 to TRBJ2-7, with 9 bases that match TRBD1. Looked up from germline, CDR1 is SGHRS and CDR2 is YFSETQ. J was trimmed by 0 bases and V by 4 bases; bases with no gene match: 8. This CDR3 has 16 amino acids. CDR3 DNA: TGCGCCAGCAGCCCTACCGGGACAGGGACCTCCTACGAGCAGTACTTC. Translated: CASSPTGTGTSYEQYF.

The chain has TRBV15 and TRBJ1-1; D might be TRBD1 (6 bases). The CDR3 runs to 15 residues. Germline CDR1 LNHNV, CDR2 YYDKDF (reference sequence). Trimming removed 0 bases at V and 1 base at J, with 9 bases between. CDR3 amino acids: CATSRDRGGNTEAFF. The CDR3 DNA follows: TGTGCCACCAGCAGAGATCGAGGGGGGAACACTGAAGCTTTCTTT. The variable domain in full, completed from reference TRBV15 and TRBJ1-1, reads DAMVIQNPRYQVTQFGKPVTLSCSQTLNHNVMYWYQQKSSQAPKLLFHYYDKDFNNEADTPDNFQSRRPNTSFCFLDIRSPGLGDTAMYLCATSRDRGGNTEAFFGQGTRLTVV.

The chain carries TRBV18 and TRBJ1-2, with D uncertain. Germline-derived CDR1 and CDR2 are KGHSH and LQKENI. The V end lost 2 bases, the J end lost 5 bases, and 21 bases lay between the germline ends. The CDR3 runs 17 residues. The CDR3 reads CASSPRAGKTDRYGYTF. The CDR3 DNA follows: TGTGCCAGCTCACCAAGGGCGGGGAAAACAGACCGGTATGGCTACACCTTC.

The CDR3 region is CASPPERGGELFF. Written as DNA, the CDR3 is TGTGCCAGCCCCCCGGAGCGTGGCGGGGAGCTGTTTTTT. The chain uses TRBV7-8 and TRBJ2-2, with D unresolved. Trimming took 8 bases from V and 7 from J, leaving 14 bases between them. Germline-derived CDR1 and CDR2 are SGHVS and FQNEAQ. CDR3 size: 13 residues. The full variable domain, in which reference TRBV7-8 and TRBJ2-2 provide the parts outside the CDR3, is GAGVSQSPRYKVAKRGQDVALRCDPISGHVSLFWYQQALGQGPEFLTYFQNEAQLDKSGLPSDRFFAERPEGSVSTLKIQRTQQEDSAVYLCASPPERGGELFFGEGSRLTVL.

V and J are TRBV4-3 and TRBJ2-4; unclear D gene. V dropped 0 bases and J dropped 5 bases, with 14 bases sitting between them. In germline, CDR1 is LGHNA, CDR2 YSLEER. CDR3 length: 16 residues. Here the CDR3 DNA reads TGCGCCAGCAGCCAAGATAGAATTGAGATCCAAAACATTCAGTACTTC. Protein sequence: CASSQDRIEIQNIQYF.

This clone was seen just once. J is TRBJ1-1 and V is TRBV19; D is possibly TRBD1 (6 bases). V gave up 3 bases and J gave up 5 bases, with 16 bases separating them. Germline CDR1 reads LNHDA; CDR2 reads SQIVND (reference sequence). The CDR3 length is 15 residues. CDR3 protein: CASSIGAGVRTEAFF. The CDR3 DNA is TGTGCCAGTAGTATCGGGGCAGGGGTGAGGACTGAAGCTTTCTTT.

The J gene is TRBJ2-1, the V gene TRBV7-9; 7 bases fit TRBD1. The CDR3 consists of 12 residues. Germline CDR1 SEHNR, CDR2 FQNEAQ (reference sequence). After removal of 4 bases from V and 7 bases from J, the junction contained 1 base not matched to a gene. The CDR3 protein is CASSSQGNEQFF. CDR3 DNA sequence: TGTGCCAGCAGCTCACAGGGGAATGAGCAGTTCTTC.

The chain employs TRBV7-6 and TRBJ2-5; 7 bases fit TRBD2. Germline loops: CDR1 SGHVS, CDR2 FNYEAQ. This CDR3 contains 16 residues. V dropped 0 bases and J dropped 1; count of bases not matched to a gene: 5. The CDR3 region is CASSLASLAVQETQYF. The CDR3 DNA is TGTGCCAGCAGCTTAGCAAGCCTAGCGGTCCAAGAGACCCAGTACTTC.